This TCR beta chain was recovered during a study of T-cell memory formation after mild COVID-19. About the research overall: TCR clusters were mostly donor specific.

Constant-segment-primed 5'RACE gave TCR alpha and TCR beta cDNA libraries with sample barcodes and UMIs. TCRdb analysed the 5' RACE reads with MiXCR anew, one entry per CDR3 protein. The repertoire holds more than 110,000 distinct CDR3 sequences, with 11% to 15% as singletons. For this clonotype: Its antigen is currently unknown.

The V end was cut by 3 bases, the J end by 4 bases, with 13 bases between. Per germline, CDR1 MGHRA and CDR2 YSYEKL. The CDR3 is 14 amino acids. Findings of the study overall: Memory from before infection featured some responding clones, which suggests cross-reactive memory joined.

The source is an adult woman who had mild COVID-19 (a few samples of this study predate the infection). Cell type and time point are not known. This chain joins TRBV4-1 and TRBJ2-7; perhaps TRBD2 as D (6 bases). The material sequenced was PBMCs or a T cell subset sorted from them (not recorded which). CDR3 loop: CASSQGLRPYEQYF. The CDR3 DNA reads as TGCGCCAGCAGCCAGGGACTCCGGCCTTACGAGCAGTACTTC.